The source of this TCR beta chain is a study of spatial heterogeneity in lung cancer. MiXCR, run by TCRdb on the 5' RACE reads, gives a single entry per CDR3 protein. The sample carries fewer than 100,000 distinct CDR3 sequences, roughly a fifth recorded once. The germline V gene encodes CDR1 MNHNY and CDR2 SVGAGI (reference sequence). V gave up 1 base and J gave up 6 bases; unmatched junction bases: 6. The CDR3 is 15 residues long. Noted time point: blood at routine non-recurrence follow-up after resection. This clonotype was seen a handful of times. Sequenced material: PBMCs, taken at follow-up. This sequence was found in a male donor with early-stage non-small cell lung cancer. This chain links TRBV6-6 with TRBJ1-5; 7 nucleotides align to TRBD1. CDR3 DNA: TGTGCCAGCAGTTACTTACAGGGGATGAGTCAGCCCCAGCATTTT. It yields the protein CASSYLQGMSQPQHF.